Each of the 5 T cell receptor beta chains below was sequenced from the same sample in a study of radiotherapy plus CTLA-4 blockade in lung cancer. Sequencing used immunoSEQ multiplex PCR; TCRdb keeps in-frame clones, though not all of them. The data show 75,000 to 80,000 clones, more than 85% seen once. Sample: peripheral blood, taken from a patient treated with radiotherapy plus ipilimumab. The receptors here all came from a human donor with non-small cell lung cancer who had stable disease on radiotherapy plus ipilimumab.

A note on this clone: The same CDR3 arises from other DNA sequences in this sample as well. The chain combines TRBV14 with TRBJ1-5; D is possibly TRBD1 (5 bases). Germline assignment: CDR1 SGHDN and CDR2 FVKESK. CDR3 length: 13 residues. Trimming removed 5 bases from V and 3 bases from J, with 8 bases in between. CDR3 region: CASSTGLNQPQHF. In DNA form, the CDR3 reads TGTGCCAGCAGCACGGGGCTCAATCAGCCCCAGCATTTT.

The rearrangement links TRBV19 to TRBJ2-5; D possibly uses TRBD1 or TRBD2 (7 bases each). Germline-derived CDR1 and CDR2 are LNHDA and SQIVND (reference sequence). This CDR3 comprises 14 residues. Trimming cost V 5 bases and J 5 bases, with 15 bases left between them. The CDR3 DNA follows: TGTGCCAGTAGTGGCCGACAGGGAGGGGAGACCCAGTACTTC. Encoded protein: CASSGRQGGETQYF.

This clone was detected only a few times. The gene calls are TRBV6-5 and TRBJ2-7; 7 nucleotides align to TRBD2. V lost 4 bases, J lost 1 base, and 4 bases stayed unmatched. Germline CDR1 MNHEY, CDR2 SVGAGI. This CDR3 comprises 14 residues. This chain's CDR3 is CASSLSGTSYEQYF. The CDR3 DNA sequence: TGTGCCAGCAGTTTAAGCGGGACGTCCTACGAGCAGTACTTC.

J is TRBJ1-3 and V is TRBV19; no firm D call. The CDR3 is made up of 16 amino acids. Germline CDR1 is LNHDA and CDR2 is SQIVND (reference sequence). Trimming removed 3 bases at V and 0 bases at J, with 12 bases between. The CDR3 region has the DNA TGTGCCAGTAGTATCTGGGGAGCTCACTCTGGAAACACCATATATTTT. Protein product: CASSIWGAHSGNTIYF. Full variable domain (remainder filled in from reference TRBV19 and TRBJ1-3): DGGITQSPKYLFRKEGQNVTLSCEQNLNHDAMYWYRQDPGQGLRLIYYSQIVNDFQKGDIAEGYSVSREKKESFPLTVTSAQKNPTAFYLCASSIWGAHSGNTIYFGEGSWLTVV.

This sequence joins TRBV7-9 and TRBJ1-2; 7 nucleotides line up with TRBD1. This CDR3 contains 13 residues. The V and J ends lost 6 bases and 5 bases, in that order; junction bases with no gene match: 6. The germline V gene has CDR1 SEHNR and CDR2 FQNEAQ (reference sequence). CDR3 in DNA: TGTGCCAGCAGTGACAGGGAACGATATGGCTACACCTTC. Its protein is CASSDRERYGYTF.